Listed below are T cell receptor beta chains from one sample, sequenced in a study of HIV-infected children after antiretroviral therapy interruption. MiXCR, run by TCRdb on the 3' RACE reads, gives a single entry per CDR3 protein. The sample shows some 15,000 distinct CDR3 sequences, roughly 3.5% of them seen only once. The sample consisted of CD45RA+ CD4+ T cells from PBMCs, taken from a donor given antiretroviral therapy, either interrupted or continuous. These receptors were obtained from a child aged 2-17 years with HIV. The CDR3 runs from the conserved cysteine through the conserved F or W. A D gene is named only where the DNA matches it firmly. Clone size appears in some rows only: once, few, many, or a class for an expanded clone.

cdr3_nt	cdr3_aa	d_call	clone_size	v_call	j_call
TGTGCCAGCAGCTCACAGGGGTCTGCTGAGCAGTTCTTC	CASSSQGSAEQFF	-	many	TRBV3-2	TRBJ2-1
TGTGCCAGCAGCTATACACGGGGGGGGAGTGAGCAGTTCTTC	CASSYTRGGSEQFF	TRBD2	many	TRBV12-3/TRBV12-4	TRBJ2-1
TGTGCCAGCAGGGGACTGGGGTATGAACAGTACTTC	CASRGLGYEQYF	-	many	TRBV19	TRBJ2-7
TGCAGCGGGCAGCGGGAGGGCGACTACACCTTC	CSGQREGDYTF	-	many	TRBV29-1	TRBJ1-2
TGCGCCAGCAGCTCCCCGGGACTAGCGGGGGTCAGTGAGCAGTTCTTC	CASSSPGLAGVSEQFF	TRBD2	many	TRBV5-1	TRBJ2-1
TGTGCCAGCTCACCAGTTGGCGGGGAAGCTTTCTTT	CASSPVGGEAFF	-	medium-sized	TRBV18	TRBJ1-1
TGTGCCAGCAGTGAAAGTTCCCTCAATCAGCCCCAGCATTTT	CASSESSLNQPQHF	-	-	TRBV6-1	TRBJ1-5
TGCGCCAGCAGCTTGGCCGCCACAGAGCAGTACTTC	CASSLAATEQYF	-	many	TRBV5-1	TRBJ2-7
TGCGCCAGCAGCCCTGGACAGGGGGAGGCACCCCTCCACTTT	CASSPGQGEAPLHF	TRBD1	many	TRBV5-1	TRBJ1-6
TGTGCCAGCAGCCCGGGAGGGGACGGCCAGCCCCAGCATTTT	CASSPGGDGQPQHF	-	many	TRBV7-9	TRBJ1-5
TGTGCCAGCAGTGAAGGTTTACGCCAAGAGACCCAGTACTTC	CASSEGLRQETQYF	-	many	TRBV6-1	TRBJ2-5
TGTGCCAGCAGTTTTCTGGGGCTCTCTGGGGCCAACGTCCTGACTTTC	CASSFLGLSGANVLTF	-	medium-sized	TRBV12-3/TRBV12-4	TRBJ2-6
TGTGCCAGCAGCCGAGTGGCTGACACTGAAGCTTTCTTT	CASSRVADTEAFF	-	few	TRBV6-1	TRBJ1-1
TGTGCCAGCAGTTTGACAGATATCAACACTGAAGCTTTCTTT	CASSLTDINTEAFF	-	few	TRBV12-3/TRBV12-4	TRBJ1-1
TGTGCCACCAGTGATTCTTCTTCCGGGACAGGGGGGGAGACCCAGTACTTC	CATSDSSSGTGGETQYF	TRBD1	many	TRBV24-1	TRBJ2-5
TGTGCCAGCAGTTTGGGGGTTGGGGAGAGGTGGACTGAAGCTTTCTTT	CASSLGVGERWTEAFF	-	medium-sized	TRBV12-3/TRBV12-4	TRBJ1-1
TGTGCCAGCAGCCCCAGAGGGGGCGCGGGGGGCTACACCTTC	CASSPRGGAGGYTF	TRBD1	-	TRBV12-3/TRBV12-4	TRBJ1-2
TGTGCCTTATCGGGGCCAAATTCACCCCTCCACTTT	CALSGPNSPLHF	-	many	TRBV28	TRBJ1-6
TGTGCCAGCAGTTTCAGGGGCCGATACTCCTACGAGCAGTACTTC	CASSFRGRYSYEQYF	-	many	TRBV12-3/TRBV12-4	TRBJ2-7
TGTGCCTGGACTTTGGACAGGGTCGGCACTGAAGCTTTCTTT	CAWTLDRVGTEAFF	TRBD1	many	TRBV30	TRBJ1-1
TGTGCCAGCGGTGACAGGGGGTATAATTCGCCCCTCTACTTT	CASGDRGYNSPLYF	TRBD1	many	TRBV6-4	TRBJ1-6
TGTGCCAGCAGTCTCGGACGGTTGAAACACCACGAGCAGTACTTC	CASSLGRLKHHEQYF	-	many	TRBV2	TRBJ2-7
TGTGCCAGCAGGAAAGAATTGAACACTGAAGCTTTCTTT	CASRKELNTEAFF	-	many	TRBV7-3	TRBJ1-1
TGTGCCAGCAGCCCCAAGCGGGACTACAATGAGCAGTTCTTC	CASSPKRDYNEQFF	TRBD2	many	TRBV12-3/TRBV12-4	TRBJ2-1
TGTGCCAGCAGCAGGACTAGCGGGGGGGGCACCTACGAGCAGTACTTC	CASSRTSGGGTYEQYF	TRBD2	many	TRBV11-2	TRBJ2-7